Each of the 23 T cell receptor beta chains below was sequenced from the same sample in a study of blood T cell repertoires in COVID-19. Sequencing used immunoSEQ multiplex PCR; TCRdb keeps in-frame clones, though not all of them. This sample carries around 190,000 clones, around four fifths of them seen once, and the ten largest clones take 5% to 8.5%. The sequenced material came from peripheral blood. All receptors derive from a man between 65 and 85 years old with active or convalescent COVID-19.

The chain is built from TRBV6-5 and TRBJ2-4, with D unclear. The germline CDR1 and CDR2 sequences are MNHEY and SVGAGI. V lost 8 bases and J lost 0, with 11 bases in between. This CDR3 spans 14 amino acids. The CDR3 here is CASRASGAKNIQYF. The DNA of the CDR3 is TGTGCCAGCCGAGCGTCCGGAGCCAAAAACATTCAGTACTTC.

CDR3 loop: CASSPGQGMNTEAFF. In DNA form, the CDR3 reads TGTGCCAGCAGCCCAGGACAGGGCATGAACACTGAAGCTTTCTTT. The chain uses TRBV3-1 (or the pseudogene TRBV3-2) and TRBJ1-1; 8 bases line up with TRBD1. V lost 4 bases to trimming and J lost 0 bases; unmatched junction nucleotides: 4. Germline V lookup: CDR1 LGHDT, CDR2 YNNKEL (reference sequence). The CDR3 sequence is 15 residues long.

This sequence joins TRBV5-1 and TRBJ1-2; D gene uncertain. This CDR3 is built from 14 residues. Trimming removed 0 bases at V and 4 bases at J, with 10 bases between. Per germline, CDR1 SGHRS and CDR2 YFSETQ. Written as DNA, the CDR3 is TGCGCCAGCAGCTTGGCCGCGGATAGCTATGGCTACACCTTC. It specifies CASSLAADSYGYTF.

This clone was counted between two and nine times. The chain's CDR3 is CASSREGLGGQPQHF. CDR3 nucleotide sequence: TGTGCCAGCAGTCGGGAGGGGCTAGGGGGTCAGCCCCAGCATTTT. The chain employs TRBV6-5 and TRBJ1-5, with a tentative D call TRBD1 (6 bases). CDR1 is MNHEY and CDR2 is SVGAGI in the germline V gene. Trimming cost V 5 bases and J 6 bases, with 17 bases left between them. This CDR3 region has 15 residues.

The J gene is TRBJ2-7, the V gene TRBV5-6, with 7 nucleotides matching TRBD2. CDR3 length equals 18 residues. J was trimmed by 4 bases and V by 1 base; bases with no gene match: 17. The germline CDR1 and CDR2 sequences are SGHDT and YYEEEE. Here the CDR3 DNA reads TGTGCCAGCAGCTTGTTCAGTACAGCGGCTAGCGGAGCATACGAGCAGTACTTC. Translation: CASSLFSTAASGAYEQYF.

The chain is built from TRBV6-1 and TRBJ2-5; 7 bases fit TRBD1. Germline assignment: CDR1 MNHNS and CDR2 SASEGT. CDR3 size: 12 residues. The V segment lost 3 bases and the J segment 5 bases; nucleotides outside the gene matches: 0. The CDR3 DNA reads as TGTGCCAGCAGTGAGGGACAGGAGACCCAGTACTTC. This gives the protein CASSEGQETQYF.

This clone was detected once. The rearrangement uses TRBV20-1 and TRBJ2-7; D call uncertain. Germline V gene data show CDR1 as DFQATT and CDR2 as SNEGSKA (reference sequence). Trimming took off 0 bases at V and 5 bases at J, with 5 bases between the two ends. The CDR3 is 11 amino acids. The CDR3 DNA is TGCAGTGCTAGAGATATCCACGAGCAGTACTTC. Translation gives CSARDIHEQYF.

This clone showed up just a few times. The chain combines TRBV2 with TRBJ1-6, with D tentatively TRBD1 (5 bases). V lost 7 bases and J 10 bases, leaving 20 bases between the germline ends. This CDR3 is 15 amino acids long. CDR1 and CDR2 (germline): SNHLY, FYNNEI. The CDR3 DNA reads as TGTGCCAGCACCCCCGCGGCAGGGAGGGGATCACCCCTCCACTTT. Amino acid sequence: CASTPAAGRGSPLHF.

The J gene is TRBJ2-1, the V gene TRBV4-3; 9 bases align to TRBD2. CDR1 and CDR2 (germline): LGHNA, YSLEER. This CDR3 is built from 18 residues. Trimming took 0 bases from V and 7 from J; bases not matched to a gene: 13. CDR3 residues: CASSQDRGAGGQVNEQFF. The CDR3 coding sequence is TGCGCCAGCAGCCAAGACCGGGGAGCGGGGGGCCAGGTGAATGAGCAGTTCTTC.

The J gene is TRBJ1-1, the V gene TRBV11-3; a possible D gene is TRBD1 (5 bases). The CDR3 runs 13 residues. CDR1 is SGHNT and CDR2 is YENEEA in the germline V gene. Deletions cut 3 bases from V and 1 base from J, with 6 bases between. CDR3 DNA: TGTGCCAGCAGCTTCGGGGGGAACACTGAAGCTTTCTTT. This codes for CASSFGGNTEAFF.

The chain is built from TRBV11-1 and TRBJ1-1, with D uncertain. This CDR3 is built from 14 residues. The V and J ends lost 1 base and 7 bases respectively, with 13 bases between them. CDR1 SGHAT and CDR2 FQDESV come from the germline V gene (reference sequence). Written as DNA, the CDR3 is TGTGCCAGCAGCTTAGGCCCGGGGATTCGTGAAGCTTTCTTT. Protein product: CASSLGPGIREAFF.

The chain links TRBV5-1 to TRBJ1-1; 7 nucleotides match TRBD1. The CDR3 totals 16 residues. Per germline, CDR1 SGHRS and CDR2 YFSETQ. V shed 4 bases, J shed 6 bases, and the junction held 15 bases outside the gene matches. The DNA of the CDR3 is TGCGCCAGCAGCCGAACTAGGCCGGGACAGTTCCCTGAAGCTTTCTTT. Translation: CASSRTRPGQFPEAFF.

This clone occurred a few times. J is TRBJ2-2 and V is TRBV10-3; 7 bases fit TRBD1. The J segment lost 5 bases and the V segment lost 2 bases, leaving 5 bases of the junction unmatched. Looked up from germline, CDR1 is ENHRY and CDR2 is SYGVKD. This CDR3 region has 15 residues. The CDR3 DNA reads as TGTGCCATCAGTGAGGGGACAGCTCGAACCGGGGAGCTGTTTTTT. This sequence encodes CAISEGTARTGELFF.

The rearrangement links TRBV2 to TRBJ1-1; 7 bases line up with TRBD1. V was pared by 5 bases and J by 1 base, with 4 bases of the junction left unmatched. This CDR3 contains 14 residues. CDR1 and CDR2 (germline): SNHLY, FYNNEI. This CDR3 reads CASSQTGENTEAFF. In DNA, the CDR3 is TGTGCCAGCAGTCAAACAGGGGAGAACACTGAAGCTTTCTTT.

Details on this clone: The junction departs from germline at one end; a sequencing error may be responsible. The chain joins TRBV11-2 to TRBJ1-1; no firm D call. Looked up from germline, CDR1 is SGHAT and CDR2 is FQNNGV. The CDR3 has 14 amino acids. This CDR3 reads CASSLDSGFSEAFF. CDR3 coding DNA: TGTGCCAGCAGCTTAGATTCCGGGTTCTCTGAGGCTTTCTTT.

This clone showed up just a few times. The V gene is TRBV7-2, the J gene TRBJ1-1, with TRBD1 as a possible D gene (6 bases). This CDR3 is 13 amino acids long. The germline V and J ends were trimmed by 5 bases and 4 bases, with 11 bases remaining between them. Germline CDR1 SGHTA, CDR2 FQGNSA. The CDR3: CASSGTDSTEAFF. CDR3 sequence (DNA): TGTGCCAGCAGCGGAACGGACAGCACTGAAGCTTTCTTT.

The chain links TRBV7-9 to TRBJ2-2; 7 nucleotides agree with TRBD1. The J segment lost 7 bases and the V segment lost 4 bases, leaving 15 bases of the junction unmatched. The CDR3 is made up of 17 amino acids. Germline V gene lookup returns CDR1 SEHNR and CDR2 FQNEAQ (reference sequence). This CDR3 is CASSSPLKGAGSGELFF. CDR3 coding DNA: TGTGCCAGCAGCTCACCCCTTAAGGGGGCGGGCAGCGGGGAGCTGTTTTTT. Supplemented by reference TRBV7-9 and TRBJ2-2, the full variable domain reads DTGVSQNPRHKITKRGQNVTFRCDPISEHNRLYWYRQTLGQGPEFLTYFQNEAQLEKSRLLSDRFSAERPKGSFSTLEIQRTEQGDSAMYLCASSSPLKGAGSGELFFGEGSRLTVL.

This clone came up a few times. The chain employs TRBV3-1 (or the pseudogene TRBV3-2) and TRBJ2-7, with D unresolved. The CDR3 is 14 residues long. The germline gives CDR1 LGHDT, CDR2 YNNKEL (reference sequence). Trimming removed 2 bases at V and 5 bases at J, with 13 bases between. DNA of the CDR3: TGTGCCAGCAGCCAATCCAACGTTCCGGACGAGCAGTACTTC. Translation gives CASSQSNVPDEQYF.

In its sample, this clone was seen a few times. The V gene is TRBV6-1, the J gene TRBJ2-7; 7 bases map to TRBD2. Losses at the gene ends were 3 bases for V and 2 bases for J; bases not matched to a gene: 7. This CDR3 is built from 15 residues. Germline V gene sequence: CDR1 MNHNS, CDR2 SASEGT. DNA for the CDR3: TGTGCCAGCAGTGAGACCGGGACTACTACCTACGAGCAGTACTTC. Its translation is CASSETGTTTYEQYF.

This chain uses TRBV30 with TRBJ2-1; 10 bases fit TRBD2. Losses at the gene ends were 3 bases for V and 1 base for J; bases not matched to a gene: 6. The CDR3 runs to 16 residues. From germline, CDR1 is GTSNPN and CDR2 SVGIG (reference sequence). The CDR3 is CAWSPLAGGSYNEQFF. The CDR3 DNA reads as TGTGCCTGGAGCCCCTTAGCGGGAGGATCCTACAATGAGCAGTTCTTC.

This clone appeared once. The chain links TRBV19 to TRBJ1-5; D remains ambiguous. Trimming took off 7 bases at V and 2 bases at J, with 15 bases between the two ends. This CDR3 spans 15 amino acids. Germline CDR1 is LNHDA and CDR2 is SQIVND (reference sequence). The CDR3 is CASTNPPGGNQPQHF. Here the CDR3 DNA reads TGTGCCAGTACAAATCCCCCGGGAGGCAATCAGCCCCAGCATTTT.

This chain connects TRBV12-3 or TRBV12-4 to TRBJ1-2; D gene uncertain. This CDR3 has 12 amino acids. Trimming stripped 8 bases from V and 0 bases from J, with 7 bases between. The CDR3 loop reads CASSGSNYGYTF. CDR3 sequence (DNA): TGTGCCAGCTCAGGCTCTAACTATGGCTACACCTTC.

This clone was detected only a few times. This rearrangement joins TRBV14 to TRBJ1-1; 10 nucleotides align to TRBD1. The trim removed 0 bases at V and 2 bases at J, leaving 12 bases unmatched. The CDR3 runs 19 residues. Germline V gene sequence: CDR1 SGHDN, CDR2 FVKESK. Written as DNA, the CDR3 is TGTGCCAGCAGCCAAGATCCCCGGGACAGGGGTAACCTTAACACTGAAGCTTTCTTT. Amino acid sequence: CASSQDPRDRGNLNTEAFF.